Listed here are 8 T cell receptor beta chains from one sample, sequenced in a study of blood T cell repertoires in COVID-19. Sequencing used immunoSEQ multiplex PCR; TCRdb keeps in-frame clones, though not all of them. The profile shows approximately 25,000 clones, about nine tenths of them singletons. The source material was peripheral blood. These receptors originate from a man between 50 and 59 years old with active COVID-19.

This clone has only one observation. The genes are TRBV6-1 and TRBJ2-5; D call uncertain. This CDR3 spans 15 amino acids. The germline V gene encodes CDR1 MNHNS and CDR2 SASEGT. Trimming took 0 bases from V and 2 from J, leaving 10 bases between them. The CDR3 sequence is CASSEALAVQETQYF. The CDR3, as DNA: TGTGCCAGCAGTGAAGCGCTGGCAGTTCAAGAGACCCAGTACTTC.

V usage is TRBV5-1 and J usage is TRBJ2-3; TRBD2 agrees at 13 bases. CDR1 is SGHRS, CDR2 YFSETQ, per germline. Trimming took 3 bases from V and 8 from J; bases not matched to a gene: 12. CDR3 length: 17 residues. The CDR3 is CASSSSTLAGGTGTQYF. The CDR3 DNA reads as TGCGCCAGCAGCTCTTCAACACTAGCGGGGGGGACCGGTACGCAGTATTTT.

This chain joins TRBV7-2 and TRBJ2-1, with TRBD2 matching over 11 bases. Germline values: CDR1 SGHTA, CDR2 FQGNSA. The CDR3 runs to 16 residues. Trimming removed 5 bases from V and 6 bases from J; junction bases left unmatched: 9. DNA for the CDR3: TGTGCCAGCAGCCACAATCCTAGCGGGAGGCTCAATGAGCAGTTCTTC. This sequence encodes CASSHNPSGRLNEQFF.

This clone was seen once. The genes are TRBV7-8 and TRBJ1-5; D possibly corresponds to TRBD1 (6 bases). The V end was cut by 5 bases, the J end by 3 bases, with 17 bases between. This CDR3 region has 16 residues. Germline CDR1 is SGHVS and CDR2 is FQNEAQ. The CDR3 is CASSPRRDNSNQPQHF. As DNA, the CDR3 is TGTGCCAGCAGCCCCCGCCGGGACAACTCCAATCAGCCCCAGCATTTT.

This clone was recorded once. V is TRBV11-3 and J is TRBJ2-1, with a weak D call TRBD2 (6 bases). The V end lost 10 bases, the J end lost 0 bases, and 16 bases lay between the germline ends. The CDR3 is 15 residues long. Germline CDR1 reads SGHNT; CDR2 reads YENEEA. The CDR3 here is CAINSGSSSYNEQFF. The CDR3 DNA is TGTGCCATAAATAGCGGATCGAGCTCCTACAATGAGCAGTTCTTC.

The J gene is TRBJ2-7, the V gene TRBV3-1 (or the pseudogene TRBV3-2), with D perhaps TRBD2 (6 bases). The CDR3 sequence is 11 residues long. Trimming took off 1 base at V and 12 bases at J, with 10 bases between the two ends. The germline V gene encodes CDR1 LGHDT and CDR2 YNNKEL (reference sequence). The CDR3 sequence is CASSQGGDMYF. CDR3 coding DNA: TGTGCCAGCAGCCAAGGGGGGGATATGTACTTC.

For the CDR3, the DNA is TGTGCCAGCAGAGAAAGATATATCCGGGACACTAACCCCCTCCACTTT. It is translated as CASRERYIRDTNPLHF. The V gene is TRBV2, the J gene TRBJ1-6; tentatively, D is TRBD1 (6 bases). CDR1 is SNHLY, CDR2 FYNNEI, per germline. V lost 6 bases, J lost 13 bases, and 25 bases lay in between. The CDR3 is 16 amino acids.

V usage is TRBV29-1 and J usage is TRBJ1-1; perhaps TRBD1 as D (5 bases). Germline-derived CDR1 and CDR2 are SQVTM and ANQGSEA. The CDR3 contains 12 residues. The V end was cut by 5 bases, the J end by 5 bases, with 12 bases between. The DNA of the CDR3 is TGCAGCGTTTCGGAGGGGCGGACTGAAGCTTTCTTT. This translates into CSVSEGRTEAFF.